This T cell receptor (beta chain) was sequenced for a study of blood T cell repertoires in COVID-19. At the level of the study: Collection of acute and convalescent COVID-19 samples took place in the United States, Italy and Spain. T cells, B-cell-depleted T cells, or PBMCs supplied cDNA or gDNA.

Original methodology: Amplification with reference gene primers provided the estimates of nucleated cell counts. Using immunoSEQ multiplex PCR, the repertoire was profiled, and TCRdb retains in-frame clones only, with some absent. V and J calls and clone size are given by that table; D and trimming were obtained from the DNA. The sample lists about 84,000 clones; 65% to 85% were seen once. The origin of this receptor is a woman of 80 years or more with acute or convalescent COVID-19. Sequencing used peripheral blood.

The CDR3 coding sequence is TGTGCCAGCGCCGGGACTCTCCATCAGCCCCAGCATTTT. This sequence encodes CASAGTLHQPQHF. The chain carries TRBV2 and TRBJ1-5; the D gene is possibly TRBD1 (5 bases). CDR1 and CDR2 (germline): SNHLY, FYNNEI. V lost 8 bases and J 5 bases, leaving 13 bases between the germline ends. The CDR3 is 13 amino acids.